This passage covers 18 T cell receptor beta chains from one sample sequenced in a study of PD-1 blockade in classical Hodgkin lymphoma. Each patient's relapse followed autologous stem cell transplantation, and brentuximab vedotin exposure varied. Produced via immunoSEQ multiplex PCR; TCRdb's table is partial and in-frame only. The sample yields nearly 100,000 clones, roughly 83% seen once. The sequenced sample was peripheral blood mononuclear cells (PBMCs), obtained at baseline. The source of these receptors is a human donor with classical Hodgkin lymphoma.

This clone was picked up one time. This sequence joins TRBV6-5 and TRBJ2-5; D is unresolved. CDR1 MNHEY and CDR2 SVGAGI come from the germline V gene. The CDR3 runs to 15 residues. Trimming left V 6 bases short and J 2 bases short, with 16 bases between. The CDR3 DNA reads TGTGCCAGCAGGGAGCCTCCGGGCCGGCAAGAGACCCAGTACTTC. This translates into CASREPPGRQETQYF.

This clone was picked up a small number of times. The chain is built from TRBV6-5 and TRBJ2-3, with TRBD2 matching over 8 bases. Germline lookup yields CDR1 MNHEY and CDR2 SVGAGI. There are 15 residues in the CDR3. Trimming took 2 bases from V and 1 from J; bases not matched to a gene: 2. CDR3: CASSYILAGTDTQYF. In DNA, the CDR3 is TGTGCCAGCAGTTACATACTAGCGGGCACAGATACGCAGTATTTT.

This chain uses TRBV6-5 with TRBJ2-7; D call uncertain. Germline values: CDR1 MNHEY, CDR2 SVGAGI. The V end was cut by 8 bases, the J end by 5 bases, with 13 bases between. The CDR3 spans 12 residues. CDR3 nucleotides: TGTGCCAGCGGGGAACGGACCCACGAGCAGTACTTC. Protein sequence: CASGERTHEQYF.

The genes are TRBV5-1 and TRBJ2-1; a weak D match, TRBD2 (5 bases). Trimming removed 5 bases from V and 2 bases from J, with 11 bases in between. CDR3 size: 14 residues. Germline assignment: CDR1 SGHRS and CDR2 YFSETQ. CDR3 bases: TGCGCCAGCAGTTCTACCGGGGCCTACAATGAGCAGTTCTTC. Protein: CASSSTGAYNEQFF.

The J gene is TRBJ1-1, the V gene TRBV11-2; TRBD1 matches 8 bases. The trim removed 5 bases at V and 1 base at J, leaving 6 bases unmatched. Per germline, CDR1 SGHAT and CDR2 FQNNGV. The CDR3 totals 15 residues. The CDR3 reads CASSHFGQGNTEAFF. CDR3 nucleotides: TGTGCCAGCAGCCACTTCGGACAGGGGAACACTGAAGCTTTCTTT.

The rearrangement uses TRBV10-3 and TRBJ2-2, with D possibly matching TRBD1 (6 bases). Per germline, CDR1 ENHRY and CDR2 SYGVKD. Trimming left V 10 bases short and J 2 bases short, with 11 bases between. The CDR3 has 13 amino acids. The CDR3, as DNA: TGTGCCACCGGGACACTTAACACCGGGGAGCTGTTTTTT. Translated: CATGTLNTGELFF.

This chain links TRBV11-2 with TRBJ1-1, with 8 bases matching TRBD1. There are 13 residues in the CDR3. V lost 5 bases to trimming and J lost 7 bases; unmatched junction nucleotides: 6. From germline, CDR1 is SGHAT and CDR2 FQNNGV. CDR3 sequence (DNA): TGTGCCAGCAGCCCCCGACAGGGGAGTGAAGCTTTCTTT. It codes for CASSPRQGSEAFF. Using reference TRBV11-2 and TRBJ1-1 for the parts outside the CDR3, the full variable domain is EAGVAQSPRYKIIEKRQSVAFWCNPISGHATLYWYQQILGQGPKLLIQFQNNGVVDDSQLPKDRFSAERLKGVDSTLKIQPAKLEDSAVYLCASSPRQGSEAFFGQGTRLTVV.

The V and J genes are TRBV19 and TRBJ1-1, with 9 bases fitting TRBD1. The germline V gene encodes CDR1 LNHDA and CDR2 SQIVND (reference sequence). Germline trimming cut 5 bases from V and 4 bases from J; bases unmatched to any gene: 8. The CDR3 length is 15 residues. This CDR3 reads CASSPIQGAGTEAFF. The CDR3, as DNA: TGTGCCAGTAGTCCCATACAGGGGGCAGGCACTGAAGCTTTCTTT.

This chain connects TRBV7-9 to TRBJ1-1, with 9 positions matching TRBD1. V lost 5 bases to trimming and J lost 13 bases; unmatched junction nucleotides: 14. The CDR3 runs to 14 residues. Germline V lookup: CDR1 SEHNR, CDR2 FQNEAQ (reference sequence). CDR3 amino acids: CASSQSAGQGVDFF. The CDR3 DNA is TGTGCCAGCAGCCAAAGCGCGGGACAGGGTGTTGATTTCTTT.

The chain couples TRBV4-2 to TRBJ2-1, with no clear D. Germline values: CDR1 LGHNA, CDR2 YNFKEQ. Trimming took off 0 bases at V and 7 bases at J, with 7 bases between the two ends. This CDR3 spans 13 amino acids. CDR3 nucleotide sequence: TGTGCCAGCAGCCAAGATGGTCTTAATGAGCAGTTCTTC. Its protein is CASSQDGLNEQFF.

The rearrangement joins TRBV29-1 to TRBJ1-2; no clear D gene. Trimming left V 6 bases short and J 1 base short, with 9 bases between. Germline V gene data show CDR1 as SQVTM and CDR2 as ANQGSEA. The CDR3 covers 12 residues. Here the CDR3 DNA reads TGCAGCGTGGCGACAAGTAACTATGGCTACACCTTC. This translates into CSVATSNYGYTF.

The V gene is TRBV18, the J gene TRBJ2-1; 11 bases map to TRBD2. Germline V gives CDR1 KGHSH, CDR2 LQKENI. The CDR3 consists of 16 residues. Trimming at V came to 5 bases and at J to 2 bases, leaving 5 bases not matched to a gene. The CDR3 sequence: CASSKLAGDPYNEQFF. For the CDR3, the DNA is TGTGCCAGCTCAAAACTAGCGGGAGACCCCTACAATGAGCAGTTCTTC.

The CDR3 loop reads CASSLDGPRIEQYF. The CDR3 DNA follows: TGTGCCAGCAGCTTGGACGGCCCCAGGATCGAGCAGTACTTC. The chain uses TRBV5-4 and TRBJ2-7; D gene uncertain. CDR1 and CDR2 (germline): SGHNT, YYREEE (reference sequence). CDR3 length equals 14 residues. Trimming pared 0 bases from V and 6 bases from J, leaving 13 bases between.

In nucleotides, the CDR3 is TGTGCCAGCAGCTTCACTAGCGGGAGAAGGGATGAGCAGTTCTTC. Its translation: CASSFTSGRRDEQFF. The chain joins TRBV7-2 to TRBJ2-1, with 11 bases identical to TRBD2. V lost 3 bases and J lost 8; bases outside the gene matches: 6. Germline values: CDR1 SGHTA, CDR2 FQGNSA. CDR3 length: 15 amino acids.

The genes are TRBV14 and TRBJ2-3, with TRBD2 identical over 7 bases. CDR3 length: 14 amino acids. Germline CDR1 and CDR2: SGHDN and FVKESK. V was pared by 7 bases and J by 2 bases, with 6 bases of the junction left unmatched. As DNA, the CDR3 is TGTGCCAGCAAGGAGCGGGACTTCACAGATACGCAGTATTTT. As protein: CASKERDFTDTQYF. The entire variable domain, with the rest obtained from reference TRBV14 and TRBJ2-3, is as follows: EAGVTQFPSHSVIEKGQTVTLRCDPISGHDNLYWYRRVMGKEIKFLLHFVKESKQDESGMPNNRFLAERTGGTYSTLKVQPAELEDSGVYFCASKERDFTDTQYFGPGTRLTVL.

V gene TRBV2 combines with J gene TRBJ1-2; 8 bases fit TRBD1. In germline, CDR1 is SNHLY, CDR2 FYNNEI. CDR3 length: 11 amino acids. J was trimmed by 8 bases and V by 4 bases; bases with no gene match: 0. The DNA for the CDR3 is TGTGCCAGCAGTGCAGGGGGCGGCTACACCTTC. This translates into CASSAGGGYTF.

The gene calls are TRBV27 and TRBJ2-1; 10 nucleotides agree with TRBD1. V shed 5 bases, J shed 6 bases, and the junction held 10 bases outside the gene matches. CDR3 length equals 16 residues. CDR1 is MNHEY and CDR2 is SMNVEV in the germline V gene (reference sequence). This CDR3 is CASSTLTGGSRNEQFF. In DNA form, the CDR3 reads TGTGCCAGCAGTACCCTGACAGGGGGCTCCCGCAATGAGCAGTTCTTC.

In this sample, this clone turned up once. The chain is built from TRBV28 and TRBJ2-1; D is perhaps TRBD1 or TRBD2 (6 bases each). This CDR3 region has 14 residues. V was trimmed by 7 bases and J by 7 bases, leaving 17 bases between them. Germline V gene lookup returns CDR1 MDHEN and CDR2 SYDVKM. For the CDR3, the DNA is TGTGCCAGCACCCGGGACTCCCAGGGGAATGAGCAGTTCTTC. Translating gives CASTRDSQGNEQFF.